The present TCR beta chain was sequenced within a study of blood T cell repertoires in COVID-19. The assay was immunoSEQ multiplex PCR, and TCRdb's table has in-frame clones only and misses some. The data hold 130,000 to 150,000 clones, with about 87% observed a single time. Unmatched junction bases numbered 6, after V lost 8 bases and J lost 1 base. Looked up from germline, CDR1 is MDHEN and CDR2 is SYDVKM. The CDR3 sequence is 15 residues long. Comments on this clone: The identical CDR3 is also encoded by other nucleotide sequences in the sample.

Resolution of symptoms, clearance, or two negative PCRs was present in recovered Cohort 3 donors. Material: PBMCs or T cells enriched from blood (not recorded which). The rearrangement uses TRBV28 and TRBJ2-4; TRBD2 agrees at 9 bases. This receptor was identified in a man aged 55 to 70 who had recovered from COVID-19. For the CDR3, the DNA is TGTGCCAGCGGAGCGCGGGGGGGGGCCAAAAACATTCAGTACTTC. This codes for CASGARGGAKNIQYF.